These T cell receptor beta chains were read from a single sample in a study of PD-L1 blockade in urothelial cancer. This table comes from immunoSEQ multiplex PCR, and its TCRdb copy is limited to in-frame clones, with some not included. Found here are some 120,000 clones, roughly 88% of them singletons; the top ten hold 2.4%. The source material was PBMCs, sampled around atezolizumab (anti-PD-L1) treatment. These receptors all come from a man aged 50-59 years with urothelial cancer. Both conserved end residues are part of each CDR3. A D gene is named only where the DNA matches it firmly. Some rows mark clone size as missing; the rest say once, few, many or name a class of expanded clone.

DNA: TGTGCCAGCAGTTACGACAGGGAGGACTATGGCTACACCTTC; CDR3: CASSYDREDYGYTF; V: TRBV6-5; J: TRBJ1-2; D: TRBD1; size: NA
DNA: TGTGCCAGCAGCAACTATGGACAGGGTGTGCAGCCCCAGCATTTT; CDR3: CASSNYGQGVQPQHF; V: TRBV5-8; J: TRBJ1-5; D: TRBD1; size: NA
DNA: TGTGCCATCAGTGAGTCTACGGGAGGGCCCACCGGGGAGCTGTTTTTT; CDR3: CAISESTGGPTGELFF; V: TRBV10-3; J: TRBJ2-2; D: TRBD2; size: NA
DNA: TGTGCCAGCACCCGGAGAGGCGGCATTGGGAATGAGCAGTTCTTC; CDR3: CASTRRGGIGNEQFF; V: TRBV11-2; J: TRBJ2-1; D: NA; size: NA
DNA: TGTGCCAGCAGCTTAGCCCCTAACAGGGAGAGCAATCAGCCCCAGCATTTT; CDR3: CASSLAPNRESNQPQHF; V: TRBV7-9; J: TRBJ1-5; D: NA; size: NA
DNA: TGCGCCAGCAGCGAAACTAGCGGGGGTGCCTCCTACAATGAGCAGTTCTTC; CDR3: CASSETSGGASYNEQFF; V: TRBV5-1; J: TRBJ2-1; D: TRBD2; size: NA
DNA: TGTGCCAGCAGAACTAGCGGGAGCTACGAGCAGTACTTC; CDR3: CASRTSGSYEQYF; V: TRBV6-5; J: TRBJ2-7; D: TRBD2; size: few
DNA: TGTGCCAGCAGTGCCGGGACAGCGAACTCTGGAAACACCATATATTTT; CDR3: CASSAGTANSGNTIYF; V: TRBV2; J: TRBJ1-3; D: TRBD1; size: NA
DNA: TGCGCCAGCAGCCCGGGACTCCCCACAGATACGCAGTATTTT; CDR3: CASSPGLPTDTQYF; V: TRBV5-1; J: TRBJ2-3; D: NA; size: NA
DNA: TGTGCCAGTAGTATAACAGGGGGAACTAATGAAAAACTGTTTTTT; CDR3: CASSITGGTNEKLFF; V: TRBV19; J: TRBJ1-4; D: TRBD1; size: once
DNA: TGTGCCAGCAGCCCCGGGACTAGCGGGTTTTACGAGCAGTACTTC; CDR3: CASSPGTSGFYEQYF; V: TRBV5-6; J: TRBJ2-7; D: TRBD2; size: NA
DNA: TGTGCCAGCAGTTCCCCCTACAGGGACAATGAGCAGTTCTTC; CDR3: CASSSPYRDNEQFF; V: TRBV27; J: TRBJ2-1; D: NA; size: NA
DNA: TGCAGCGTGTCTAGCGGGAGGGCCTTCTCCTACAATGAGCAGTTCTTC; CDR3: CSVSSGRAFSYNEQFF; V: TRBV29-1; J: TRBJ2-1; D: TRBD2; size: NA
DNA: TGTGCCAGTGGATGGGGGCGGTACAATGAGCAGTTCTTC; CDR3: CASGWGRYNEQFF; V: TRBV19; J: TRBJ2-1; D: NA; size: NA
DNA: TGTGCCAGTACCCGGGACAGGGTTAGTAAGTCTGGAAACACCATATATTTT; CDR3: CASTRDRVSKSGNTIYF; V: TRBV19; J: TRBJ1-3; D: TRBD1; size: NA
DNA: TGTGCCAGCAGCTTGCTAGGGACAGGTGGAAACACCATATATTTT; CDR3: CASSLLGTGGNTIYF; V: TRBV5-6; J: TRBJ1-3; D: TRBD1; size: once
DNA: TGTGCCACGCCGCGGGAGTCCTACAATGAGCAGTTCTTC; CDR3: CATPRESYNEQFF; V: TRBV28; J: TRBJ2-1; D: TRBD2; size: few
DNA: TGCGCCAGCAGCGGAGCTAGCGGAGGGTTGTACGAGCAGTACTTC; CDR3: CASSGASGGLYEQYF; V: TRBV5-1; J: TRBJ2-7; D: TRBD2; size: NA
DNA: TGTGCCAGCTCACCGGTTGGGACACCGGCTTCTGGCTATGGCTACACCTTC; CDR3: CASSPVGTPASGYGYTF; V: TRBV18; J: TRBJ1-2; D: NA; size: NA
DNA: TGTGCCAGCTCCCTTGACAGGGGGGATAATTCACCCCTCCACTTT; CDR3: CASSLDRGDNSPLHF; V: TRBV18; J: TRBJ1-6; D: TRBD1; size: NA
DNA: TGCGCCAGCAGCTTGGTAGCTTCGACCTACGAGCAGTACTTC; CDR3: CASSLVASTYEQYF; V: TRBV5-1; J: TRBJ2-7; D: NA; size: NA
DNA: TGTGCCACCCCGGGACAGGGGGCAGCAATAGCCAAAAACATTCAGTACTTC; CDR3: CATPGQGAAIAKNIQYF; V: TRBV25-1; J: TRBJ2-4; D: TRBD1; size: NA
DNA: TGTGCCAGCAGCTTGTGGACAGGTTCCTCACCCCTCCACTTT; CDR3: CASSLWTGSSPLHF; V: TRBV5-6; J: TRBJ1-6; D: TRBD1; size: once
DNA: TGTGCCAGCAGTCGGGGGTTAGAAGGAAACACCATATATTTT; CDR3: CASSRGLEGNTIYF; V: TRBV6-1; J: TRBJ1-3; D: NA; size: once
DNA: TGTGCCAGCAGAATGGACAGTGGGGGCATTCAGTACTTC; CDR3: CASRMDSGGIQYF; V: TRBV6-5; J: TRBJ2-4; D: NA; size: NA
DNA: TGTGCCAGCTCACCGGGACAGCAAATAACGAACACTGAAGCTTTCTTT; CDR3: CASSPGQQITNTEAFF; V: TRBV18; J: TRBJ1-1; D: TRBD1; size: NA
DNA: TGCGCCAGCAGCGAAGTGACAGGGAGAGAGACCCAGTACTTC; CDR3: CASSEVTGRETQYF; V: TRBV5-1; J: TRBJ2-5; D: TRBD1; size: NA
DNA: TGTGCCAGTAACCCGGGACAGGGCACTTCTCAGCCCCAGCATTTT; CDR3: CASNPGQGTSQPQHF; V: TRBV19; J: TRBJ1-5; D: TRBD1; size: NA
DNA: TGCGCCAGCGGAGCCCCGGGAGGACCGAATGAGCAGTTCTTC; CDR3: CASGAPGGPNEQFF; V: TRBV10-1; J: TRBJ2-1; D: TRBD2; size: few
DNA: TGCGCCAGCAGCCAAGCCCCCACCCGGGGGAATGAGCAGTTCTTC; CDR3: CASSQAPTRGNEQFF; V: TRBV4-1; J: TRBJ2-1; D: NA; size: NA
DNA: TGTGCCAGAGGGGAGGACCCGATAGACTATGGCTACACCTTC; CDR3: CARGEDPIDYGYTF; V: TRBV6-5; J: TRBJ1-2; D: NA; size: NA
DNA: TGCGCCAGCAGCGTTGAGGCCTACAATGAGCAGTTCTTC; CDR3: CASSVEAYNEQFF; V: TRBV5-1; J: TRBJ2-1; D: NA; size: NA
DNA: TGCGCCAGCAGCCAAGATCGCCGGAGCGAAAAGGTTTATGGCTACACCTTC; CDR3: CASSQDRRSEKVYGYTF; V: TRBV4-1; J: TRBJ1-2; D: NA; size: NA
DNA: TGTGCCAGCAGCATAAGACAGGGGGCGCGAGTCGATACGCAGTATTTT; CDR3: CASSIRQGARVDTQYF; V: TRBV7-9; J: TRBJ2-3; D: TRBD1; size: NA
DNA: TGTGCCAGCAGCTCACGGGACAGGGCTAACTATGGCTACACCTTC; CDR3: CASSSRDRANYGYTF; V: TRBV7-2; J: TRBJ1-2; D: TRBD1; size: NA
DNA: TGTGCCAGCAGCTCCAGGGGACAGGGGTACAATGAGCAGTTCTTC; CDR3: CASSSRGQGYNEQFF; V: TRBV7-9; J: TRBJ2-1; D: TRBD1; size: NA
DNA: TGTGCCAGCAGTTCACCCGACAGGGCTGGCGGCTACACCTTC; CDR3: CASSSPDRAGGYTF; V: TRBV28; J: TRBJ1-2; D: TRBD1; size: once
DNA: TGCGCCAGCAGAACTGACAGGGGTAGCACAGATACGCAGTATTTT; CDR3: CASRTDRGSTDTQYF; V: TRBV5-1; J: TRBJ2-3; D: TRBD1; size: once
DNA: TGTGCCAGCAGACCGTGGGGTGACAGGGGAAATGAGCAGTTCTTC; CDR3: CASRPWGDRGNEQFF; V: TRBV6-1; J: TRBJ2-1; D: TRBD1; size: NA
DNA: TGTGCCAGCAGCTTGAATCTAGGAGGAGGGGCAGATACGCAGTATTTT; CDR3: CASSLNLGGGADTQYF; V: TRBV5-5; J: TRBJ2-3; D: NA; size: NA
DNA: TGTGCCAGCAGCGTCGGAGGTGGGCCCCGTCAGACCCAGCATTTT; CDR3: CASSVGGGPRQTQHF; V: TRBV9; J: TRBJ1-5; D: NA; size: once
DNA: TGTGCCAGCAGCTCAGGGGGGACGAATGAGCAGTTCTTC; CDR3: CASSSGGTNEQFF; V: TRBV11-1; J: TRBJ2-1; D: NA; size: NA
DNA: TGTGCCAGCAGCGTAGCTCTTACAGGGAACTATGGCTACACCTTC; CDR3: CASSVALTGNYGYTF; V: TRBV9; J: TRBJ1-2; D: NA; size: NA
DNA: TGTGCCAGCAGTCCCTATACAGGGCTGGGAGGCTACACCTTC; CDR3: CASSPYTGLGGYTF; V: TRBV2; J: TRBJ1-2; D: NA; size: few
DNA: TGTGCCAGCAGAGTTGACAGGAGCTCTGGAAACACCATATATTTT; CDR3: CASRVDRSSGNTIYF; V: TRBV6-1; J: TRBJ1-3; D: NA; size: NA
DNA: TGTGCCTGGAGTTACAACCAAGAGACCCAGTACTTC; CDR3: CAWSYNQETQYF; V: TRBV30; J: TRBJ2-5; D: NA; size: NA
DNA: TGTGCCTGGAGTGATATTCGACTAGCGGGCGTCTCTGGGGCCAACGTCCTGACTTTC; CDR3: CAWSDIRLAGVSGANVLTF; V: TRBV30; J: TRBJ2-6; D: TRBD2; size: NA
DNA: TGTGCCAGCACCAGGACTAGCGGGACTACAGATACGCAGTATTTT; CDR3: CASTRTSGTTDTQYF; V: TRBV2; J: TRBJ2-3; D: TRBD2; size: once